The 14 T cell receptor beta chains below all came from one sample that was sequenced in a study of a mutant IDH1 vaccine in newly diagnosed glioma. Time point meaning: week 35, safety follow-up. With topical imiquimod, each dose of the vaccine consisted of 300 ug of mutant IDH1 20-mer peptide. The protocol was immunoSEQ multiplex PCR, while the TCRdb copy is restricted to in-frame clones and leaves out a portion. The sample includes tens of thousands of clones, around nine tenths of them seen just once. These receptors have no identified antigens. Material: PBMCs, obtained from a glioma patient whose treatment included an IDH1 peptide vaccine. The receptors originated from a man between 25 and 39 years old with glioma.

This clone was picked up a small number of times. The chain uses TRBV18 and TRBJ1-1; D remains ambiguous. This CDR3 spans 14 amino acids. CDR1 and CDR2 (germline): KGHSH, LQKENI. The V gene lost 4 bases and the J gene lost 4 bases, with 13 bases spanning the gap. The DNA of the CDR3 is TGTGCCAGCTCACTGACGTCCCGTTCCACTGAAGCTTTCTTT. This translates into CASSLTSRSTEAFF. The whole variable domain, filled in from reference TRBV18 and TRBJ1-1, reads NAGVMQNPRHLVRRRGQEARLRCSPMKGHSHVYWYRQLPEEGLKFMVYLQKENIIDESGMPKERFSAEFPKEGPSILRIQQVVRGDSAAYFCASSLTSRSTEAFFGQGTRLTVV.

CDR3 amino acids: CASSMGQVNTEAFF. CDR3 in DNA: TGTGCCAGCAGCATGGGACAGGTGAACACTGAAGCTTTCTTT. The chain couples TRBV7-9 to TRBJ1-1, with 8 bases aligning to TRBD1. The trim removed 5 bases at V and 0 bases at J, leaving 2 bases unmatched. Germline V gives CDR1 SEHNR, CDR2 FQNEAQ (reference sequence). The CDR3 covers 14 residues.

The gene calls are TRBV7-2 and TRBJ2-5, with D possibly being TRBD2 (6 bases). Germline CDR1 and CDR2: SGHTA and FQGNSA. The CDR3 is 12 amino acids. V lost 5 bases, J lost 7 bases, and 11 bases lay in between. DNA for the CDR3: TGTGCCAGCAGCCGCGACGGGGGGACCCAGTACTTC. It yields the protein CASSRDGGTQYF.

CDR3 DNA: TGTGCCAGCAGCCAGGCATATCCCATACACTACGAGCAGTACTTC. Translation: CASSQAYPIHYEQYF. The V gene is TRBV14, the J gene TRBJ2-7; no firm D call. Germline loops: CDR1 SGHDN, CDR2 FVKESK. V lost 3 bases to trimming and J lost 3 bases, with 15 bases between them. CDR3 length: 15 residues. The full variable domain, in which reference TRBV14 and TRBJ2-7 provide the parts outside the CDR3, is EAGVTQFPSHSVIEKGQTVTLRCDPISGHDNLYWYRRVMGKEIKFLLHFVKESKQDESGMPNNRFLAERTGGTYSTLKVQPAELEDSGVYFCASSQAYPIHYEQYFGPGTRLTVT.

This chain joins TRBV19 and TRBJ2-1, with D possibly TRBD1 on 6 matching bases. Germline assignment: CDR1 LNHDA and CDR2 SQIVND (reference sequence). This CDR3 region has 15 residues. V was clipped by 5 bases and J by 12 bases, with 23 bases between them. The CDR3 region has the DNA TGTGCCAGTAGTCAACGGGCAGGGGATCAAGGAGGGCAGTTCTTC. Translating it yields CASSQRAGDQGGQFF.

V is TRBV5-8 and J is TRBJ2-3, with 8 bases identical to TRBD2. Per germline, CDR1 SGHTS and CDR2 YDEGEE. The CDR3 length is 19 residues. After removal of 1 base from V and 3 bases from J, the junction contained 16 bases not matched to a gene. CDR3 sequence reads: CASSLKASERGTKTDTQYF. CDR3 DNA: TGTGCCAGCAGCTTGAAGGCTTCCGAGCGGGGGACCAAAACAGATACGCAGTATTTT.

The chain employs TRBV15 and TRBJ2-2; D unclear. V gave up 5 bases and J gave up 6 bases, with 19 bases separating them. Germline V gene lookup returns CDR1 LNHNV and CDR2 YYDKDF (reference sequence). This CDR3 is built from 16 residues. The CDR3 loop is CATSPNLPSVSGELFF. CDR3 coding DNA: TGTGCCACCAGCCCAAACCTGCCCAGCGTTTCCGGGGAGCTGTTTTTT.

The gene calls are TRBV5-1 and TRBJ1-5; no clear D gene. The germline CDR1 and CDR2 sequences are SGHRS and YFSETQ. The CDR3 sequence is 15 residues long. With 4 bases removed from V and 3 bases from J, the gap between germline ends came to 14 bases. The DNA for the CDR3 is TGCGCCAGCAGCCCCCTAGGTACGGACAATCAGCCCCAGCATTTT. Protein: CASSPLGTDNQPQHF.

This clone has just one count. This chain connects TRBV2 to TRBJ2-3; D unresolved. Trimming removed 1 base from V and 2 bases from J, with 10 bases in between. The CDR3 is made up of 15 amino acids. Germline V gives CDR1 SNHLY, CDR2 FYNNEI. The CDR3 sequence: CASSEGAIVTDTQYF. CDR3 bases: TGTGCCAGCAGTGAAGGGGCCATAGTCACAGATACGCAGTATTTT.

V is TRBV9 and J is TRBJ1-2, with a possible D match to TRBD1 (5 bases). CDR3 size: 15 residues. CDR1 is SGDLS, CDR2 YYNGEE, per germline. Trimming pared 2 bases from V and 8 bases from J, leaving 19 bases between. The CDR3 protein is CASSVDMEASGGYTF. The CDR3 bases are TGTGCCAGCAGCGTGGACATGGAGGCCTCCGGGGGCTACACCTTC.

The chain recombines TRBV2 with TRBJ2-7, with 7 bases lining up with TRBD2. J was trimmed by 7 bases and V by 3 bases; bases with no gene match: 6. The germline V gene has CDR1 SNHLY and CDR2 FYNNEI. This CDR3 spans 13 amino acids. The CDR3 coding sequence is TGTGCCAGCAGTGAGGGAGGGGCGCGGGAGCAGTACTTC. As protein: CASSEGGAREQYF. Full variable domain (missing parts from reference TRBV2 and TRBJ2-7): EPEVTQTPSHQVTQMGQEVILRCVPISNHLYFYWYRQILGQKVEFLVSFYNNEISEKSEIFDDQFSVERPDGSNFTLKIRSTKLEDSAMYFCASSEGGAREQYFGPGTRLTVT.

The rearrangement joins TRBV27 to TRBJ1-2, with 8 positions matching TRBD1. Germline trimming cut 6 bases from V and 8 bases from J; bases unmatched to any gene: 14. CDR3 length: 15 residues. Looked up from germline, CDR1 is MNHEY and CDR2 is SMNVEV (reference sequence). CDR3 sequence: CASSLQGVPTTGYTF. CDR3 nucleotides: TGTGCCAGCAGCCTACAGGGGGTGCCAACTACGGGCTACACCTTC.

This chain uses TRBV10-3 with TRBJ2-1, with 12 positions matching TRBD2. The germline gives CDR1 ENHRY, CDR2 SYGVKD. This CDR3 comprises 21 residues. The V gene end was trimmed by 6 bases and the J gene end by 0 bases; junction bases not matched to a gene: 18. The CDR3 bases are TGTGCCATCAGGGACCTGACACCGGGACTAGCGGGCCTTAGCTCCTACAATGAGCAGTTCTTC. Its protein is CAIRDLTPGLAGLSSYNEQFF.

The chain combines TRBV5-5 with TRBJ2-1; TRBD2 matches 11 bases. Germline-derived CDR1 and CDR2 are SGHKS and YYEKEE (reference sequence). V lost 4 bases and J lost 4; bases outside the gene matches: 7. The CDR3 contains 16 residues. In nucleotides, the CDR3 is TGTGCCAGCAGCAATCTAGCGGGGGGCTTATACAATGAGCAGTTCTTC. Protein product: CASSNLAGGLYNEQFF.